Following are 30 T cell receptor beta chains from one sample sequenced in a study of T cell responses to AZD1222 COVID-19 vaccine. The protocol was immunoSEQ multiplex PCR, while the TCRdb copy is restricted to in-frame clones and leaves out a portion. Of some 130,000 clones detected, 92% appear once; the ten largest clones hold about 3%. Sequenced here: peripheral blood, sampled on day 0 of AZD1222 vaccination. The receptors were gathered from an adult in good health.

The chain uses TRBV5-1 and TRBJ1-6, with TRBD1 matching over 10 bases. The CDR3 extends over 15 amino acids. V dropped 3 bases and J dropped 9; count of bases not matched to a gene: 6. Germline CDR1 reads SGHRS; CDR2 reads YFSETQ. The CDR3 nucleotides are TGCGCCAGCAGCTCAGGACAGGGGGATATTTCACCCCTCCACTTT. Translation: CASSSGQGDISPLHF. Full variable domain (outside the CDR3, taken from reference TRBV5-1 and TRBJ1-6): KAGVTQTPRYLIKTRGQQVTLSCSPISGHRSVSWYQQTPGQGLQFLFEYFSETQRNKGNFPGRFSGRQFSNSRSEMNVSTLELGDSALYLCASSSGQGDISPLHFGNGTRLTVT.

CDR3 loop: CASSPLAGAQETQYF. In nucleotides, the CDR3 is TGTGCCAGTAGTCCGCTAGCGGGGGCACAAGAGACCCAGTACTTC. This rearrangement joins TRBV19 to TRBJ2-5; TRBD2 agrees at 10 bases. The length of the CDR3 is 15 residues. V lost 5 bases to trimming and J lost 2 bases; unmatched junction nucleotides: 5. The germline CDR1 and CDR2 sequences are LNHDA and SQIVND (reference sequence).

The V and J genes are TRBV15 and TRBJ2-5; possibly TRBD1 or TRBD2 for D (5 bases each). The V end was cut by 5 bases, the J end by 5 bases, with 12 bases between. Germline CDR1 LNHNV, CDR2 YYDKDF (reference sequence). The CDR3 length is 13 residues. CDR3 in DNA: TGTGCCACCAGCGGGGACCCGGGGGAGACCCAGTACTTC. This encodes CATSGDPGETQYF.

V and J are TRBV5-1 and TRBJ1-2, with 8 bases that match TRBD1. The V segment lost 0 bases and the J segment 5 bases; nucleotides outside the gene matches: 6. The germline gives CDR1 SGHRS, CDR2 YFSETQ. The CDR3 has 15 amino acids. The CDR3 sequence is CASSLVQGADYGYTF. DNA of the CDR3: TGCGCCAGCAGCTTGGTTCAGGGGGCGGATTATGGCTACACCTTC.

V and J are TRBV15 and TRBJ1-1; 9 bases map to TRBD1. J was trimmed by 2 bases and V by 5 bases; bases with no gene match: 12. The germline gives CDR1 LNHNV, CDR2 YYDKDF (reference sequence). The CDR3 sequence is 17 residues long. CDR3 nucleotides: TGTGCCACCAGCCGGCCCTGGGGGACAGGGCGTAACACTGAAGCTTTCTTT. It codes for CATSRPWGTGRNTEAFF.

The V gene is TRBV29-1, the J gene TRBJ2-7; D perhaps matches TRBD1 (7 bases). Germline V CDR1 and CDR2: SQVTM, ANQGSEA. The CDR3 is 16 residues long. V was clipped by 6 bases and J by 0 bases, with 21 bases between them. CDR3 in amino acids: CSVARGTARTSYEQYF. CDR3 DNA sequence: TGCAGCGTCGCCCGGGGGACAGCGAGAACCTCCTACGAGCAGTACTTC.

The CDR3 region is CASSLGIGLAVVTGELFF. CDR3 in DNA: TGCGCCAGCAGCCTAGGGATCGGCCTAGCGGTTGTCACCGGGGAGCTGTTTTTT. The rearrangement joins TRBV5-1 to TRBJ2-2; 7 bases align to TRBD2. The CDR3 is 18 residues long. The V and J ends lost 4 bases and 4 bases, in that order; junction bases with no gene match: 16. In germline, CDR1 is SGHRS, CDR2 YFSETQ.

The J gene is TRBJ2-6, the V gene TRBV24-1; D perhaps matches TRBD1 (6 bases). The CDR3 length is 16 residues. Trimming pared 0 bases from V and 4 bases from J, leaving 9 bases between. Germline CDR1 and CDR2: KGHDR and SFDVKD. The CDR3 nucleotides read TGTGCCACCAGTGATTTGCAGGGGCAAGGGGCCAACGTCCTGACTTTC. It specifies CATSDLQGQGANVLTF.

The chain uses TRBV2 and TRBJ1-1; D uncertain. There are 13 residues in the CDR3. Germline V lookup: CDR1 SNHLY, CDR2 FYNNEI. The ends were cut back, 5 bases at V and 5 bases at J, with 12 bases in the middle. CDR3 coding DNA: TGTGCCAGCAGTAAGGCGGAAGAGACTGAAGCTTTCTTT. It encodes CASSKAEETEAFF.

The chain has TRBV5-8 and TRBJ2-7; 10 bases line up with TRBD2. Per the germline V gene, CDR1 is SGHTS and CDR2 is YDEGEE. The V and J ends lost 5 bases and 2 bases, in that order; junction bases with no gene match: 10. The CDR3 is made up of 16 amino acids. The DNA for the CDR3 is TGTGCCAGCAGTCACCTTCTAGCGGGGGCTACCTACGAGCAGTACTTC. As protein: CASSHLLAGATYEQYF.

This clone was detected once. The chain is built from TRBV28 and TRBJ1-2; a weak D match, TRBD1 (5 bases). This CDR3 spans 15 amino acids. Germline V CDR1 and CDR2: MDHEN, SYDVKM. Trimming removed 1 base at V and 8 bases at J, with 17 bases between. The CDR3 DNA reads TGTGCCAGCAGTTTATCGCCCGTTAGGCAGGGAGGCTACACCTTC. This sequence encodes CASSLSPVRQGGYTF.

The rearrangement uses TRBV27 and TRBJ2-1; weak D call: TRBD2 (5 bases). Germline V gene sequence: CDR1 MNHEY, CDR2 SMNVEV (reference sequence). CDR3 size: 17 residues. V was trimmed by 0 bases and J by 4 bases, leaving 16 bases between them. In DNA form, the CDR3 reads TGTGCCAGCAGTTTATCGATAAGGGAGTCGCCTTACAATGAGCAGTTCTTC. It is translated as CASSLSIRESPYNEQFF.

This clone was observed a handful of times. J is TRBJ2-4 and V is TRBV14; tentative D call: TRBD1 (6 bases). The CDR3 consists of 16 residues. Per the germline V gene, CDR1 is SGHDN and CDR2 is FVKESK. Trimming cost V 0 bases and J 4 bases, with 13 bases left between them. As DNA, the CDR3 is TGTGCCAGCAGCCAAGAGGGGGCTGGGGTGAAAAACATTCAGTACTTC. Its protein is CASSQEGAGVKNIQYF.

V is TRBV3-1 (or the pseudogene TRBV3-2) and J is TRBJ2-7, with 8 nucleotides matching TRBD1. The CDR3 runs to 15 residues. Per the germline V gene, CDR1 is LGHDT and CDR2 is YNNKEL (reference sequence). V shed 5 bases and J 1 base; nucleotides not matched to a gene: 7. Here the CDR3 DNA reads TGTGCCAGCAGCTTTAGACAGGGGCAATCCTACGAGCAGTACTTC. Translation gives CASSFRQGQSYEQYF.

This sequence joins TRBV6-5 and TRBJ2-2; D possibly corresponds to TRBD2 (5 bases). The CDR3 contains 14 residues. Germline values: CDR1 MNHEY, CDR2 SVGAGI. The ends were cut back, 3 bases at V and 5 bases at J, with 10 bases in the middle. The CDR3, as DNA: TGTGCCAGCAGTTATCGGAGAGGGACCGGGGAGCTGTTTTTT. This encodes CASSYRRGTGELFF.

The chain has TRBV2 and TRBJ2-7; TRBD2 is a possible D gene (6 bases). Deletions cut 5 bases from V and 4 bases from J, with 18 bases between. From germline, CDR1 is SNHLY and CDR2 FYNNEI. This CDR3 spans 15 amino acids. In DNA, the CDR3 is TGTGCCAGCAGTAGATTAAGGGACTGGAATTACGAGCAGTACTTC. It specifies CASSRLRDWNYEQYF.

The rearrangement joins TRBV28 to TRBJ1-1; maybe TRBD1 (5 bases). Germline CDR1 is MDHEN and CDR2 is SYDVKM. Deletions cut 3 bases from V and 0 bases from J, with 11 bases between. This CDR3 comprises 15 residues. The CDR3 DNA reads as TGTGCCAGCAGTTTGTACAGGCGTATGAACACTGAAGCTTTCTTT. It encodes CASSLYRRMNTEAFF.

The chain recombines TRBV15 with TRBJ1-1, with D perhaps TRBD1 (6 bases). This CDR3 comprises 15 residues. CDR1 is LNHNV, CDR2 YYDKDF, per germline (reference sequence). V lost 4 bases, J lost 3 bases, and 15 bases lay in between. CDR3 loop: CATSTNRVLDTEAFF. In nucleotides, the CDR3 is TGTGCCACCAGCACGAACAGGGTATTGGACACTGAAGCTTTCTTT. Full variable domain (remainder filled in from reference TRBV15 and TRBJ1-1): DAMVIQNPRYQVTQFGKPVTLSCSQTLNHNVMYWYQQKSSQAPKLLFHYYDKDFNNEADTPDNFQSRRPNTSFCFLDIRSPGLGDTAMYLCATSTNRVLDTEAFFGQGTRLTVV.

This rearrangement joins TRBV15 to TRBJ2-1; unclear D gene. The CDR3 length is 15 residues. Germline CDR1 reads LNHNV; CDR2 reads YYDKDF (reference sequence). V lost 5 bases and J lost 0, with 11 bases in between. This chain's CDR3 is CATSGHFSSYNEQFF. The CDR3, as DNA: TGTGCCACCAGCGGTCACTTCAGCTCCTACAATGAGCAGTTCTTC.

The chain combines TRBV18 with TRBJ1-1; D gene ambiguous. Germline CDR1 KGHSH, CDR2 LQKENI. The CDR3 length is 13 residues. V was cut by 4 bases and J by 6 bases, with 12 bases left in between. The CDR3 coding sequence is TGTGCCAGCTCACGTTCGGGCTCCTCTGAAGCTTTCTTT. Its translation: CASSRSGSSEAFF.

This clone showed up just once. The V gene is TRBV6-4, the J gene TRBJ1-6; D possibly corresponds to TRBD1 (5 bases). Trimming cost V 6 bases and J 7 bases, with 19 bases left between them. This CDR3 is built from 16 residues. From germline, CDR1 is MRHNA and CDR2 SNTAGT. The CDR3 nucleotides read TGTGCCAGCAGCCTTAACCCCGGGACTGTAAATTCACCCCTCCACTTT. Its translation: CASSLNPGTVNSPLHF.

The chain recombines TRBV30 with TRBJ1-2; 8 positions match TRBD1. CDR1 and CDR2 (germline): GTSNPN, SVGIG (reference sequence). The V segment lost 0 bases and the J segment 2 bases; nucleotides outside the gene matches: 29. The CDR3 spans 23 residues. The CDR3 nucleotides read TGTGCCTGGAGTGTATGGTCAAGGGTCAGGGGGCGCGATGGGTTGGGTGAGAACTATGGCTACACCTTC. Amino acids: CAWSVWSRVRGRDGLGENYGYTF.

The gene calls are TRBV5-4 and TRBJ1-2; 9 bases align to TRBD1. V was clipped by 4 bases and J by 4 bases; unmatched bases: 8. This CDR3 spans 15 amino acids. CDR1 SGHNT and CDR2 YYREEE come from the germline V gene (reference sequence). For the CDR3, the DNA is TGTGCCAGCAGCCCCAGACAGGGGGGGCCCTATGGCTACACCTTC. This sequence encodes CASSPRQGGPYGYTF.

The CDR3 bases are TGTGCCTGGAGTTCAGGGGCCGGCTATGGCTACACCTTC. Its protein is CAWSSGAGYGYTF. This chain uses TRBV30 with TRBJ1-2; a possible D gene is TRBD1 (6 bases). Trimming cost V 2 bases and J 4 bases, with 11 bases left between them. In germline, CDR1 is GTSNPN, CDR2 SVGIG (reference sequence). The CDR3 spans 13 residues.

This chain connects TRBV12-5 to TRBJ1-1, with D possibly being TRBD1 (5 bases). Germline V gene lookup returns CDR1 LGHNT and CDR2 FRNRAP. The ends were cut back, 5 bases at V and 1 base at J, with 8 bases in the middle. The CDR3 is 13 amino acids. The CDR3 sequence: CASGTTGNTEAFF. The CDR3, as DNA: TGTGCTAGTGGTACTACAGGGAACACTGAAGCTTTCTTT.

This chain links TRBV5-1 with TRBJ1-3; tentative D call: TRBD1 (6 bases). This CDR3 is 14 amino acids long. The V gene's germline CDR1 is SGHRS and CDR2 YFSETQ. The ends were cut back, 1 base at V and 7 bases at J, with 12 bases in the middle. The DNA of the CDR3 is TGCGCCAGCAGCTTGTTCCAGGGGACGAACACCATATATTTT. This gives the protein CASSLFQGTNTIYF.

In this sample, this clone turned up many times. The gene calls are TRBV2 and TRBJ1-1, with D possibly being TRBD1 (5 bases). Germline CDR1 reads SNHLY; CDR2 reads FYNNEI. V was shortened by 6 bases and J by 1 base, with 12 bases between the two germline ends. The CDR3 spans 14 residues. CDR3 DNA sequence: TGTGCCAGCAGGCGGGCAGGGACGAACACTGAAGCTTTCTTT. Protein product: CASRRAGTNTEAFF.

The chain uses TRBV10-3 and TRBJ2-2, with D tentatively TRBD2 (5 bases). Looked up from germline, CDR1 is ENHRY and CDR2 is SYGVKD. This CDR3 is 13 amino acids long. Trimming cost V 8 bases and J 0 bases, with 7 bases left between them. The CDR3 loop is CAIAGPNTGELFF. CDR3 coding DNA: TGTGCCATCGCGGGTCCGAACACCGGGGAGCTGTTTTTT.

The chain joins TRBV5-6 to TRBJ2-1, with 10 bases matching TRBD2. J gave up 3 bases and V 1 base, and 4 bases lay outside the gene matches. CDR1 and CDR2 (germline): SGHDT, YYEEEE. This CDR3 is built from 16 residues. CDR3: CASSLFSSGSYNEQFF. CDR3 sequence (DNA): TGTGCCAGCAGCTTGTTTTCTAGCGGGAGCTACAATGAGCAGTTCTTC. The variable domain in full, with the rest retrieved from reference TRBV5-6 and TRBJ2-1, is DAGVTQSPTHLIKTRGQQVTLRCSPKSGHDTVSWYQQALGQGPQFIFQYYEEEERQRGNFPDRFSGHQFPNYSSELNVNALLLGDSALYLCASSLFSSGSYNEQFFGPGTRLTVL.

Concerning this clone: One end of the junction fails to match germline, which may point to a read error. The chain couples TRBV12-3 or TRBV12-4 to TRBJ1-3, with unresolved D. CDR3 length: 11 residues. The DNA of the CDR3 is TGTGCCAGCAGTCGCCATTCGGTGCGGGATTTT. The encoded protein is CASSRHSVRDF.